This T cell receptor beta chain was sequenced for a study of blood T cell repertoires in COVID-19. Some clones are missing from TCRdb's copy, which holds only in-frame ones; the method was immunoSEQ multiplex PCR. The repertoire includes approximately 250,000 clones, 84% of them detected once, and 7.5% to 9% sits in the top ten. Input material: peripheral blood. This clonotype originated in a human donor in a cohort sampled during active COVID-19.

The CDR3 spells CASNPSNQPQHF. CDR3 DNA: TGTGCCAGCAATCCAAGCAATCAGCCCCAGCATTTT. V and J are TRBV28 and TRBJ1-5; the D is unclear. V lost 7 bases, J lost 1 base, and 5 bases lay in between. Germline CDR1 and CDR2: MDHEN and SYDVKM. CDR3 length: 12 amino acids.